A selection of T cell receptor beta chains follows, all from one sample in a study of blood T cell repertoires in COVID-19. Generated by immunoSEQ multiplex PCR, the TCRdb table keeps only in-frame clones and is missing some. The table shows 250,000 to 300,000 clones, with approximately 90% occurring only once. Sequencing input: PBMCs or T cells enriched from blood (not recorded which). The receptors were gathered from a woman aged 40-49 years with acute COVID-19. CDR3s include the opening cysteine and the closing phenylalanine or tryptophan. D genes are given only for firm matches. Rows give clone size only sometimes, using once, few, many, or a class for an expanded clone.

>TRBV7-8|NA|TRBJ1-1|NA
CASSLARLTTRTEAFF
TGTGCCAGCAGCTTAGCGCGACTCACCACGAGGACTGAAGCTTTCTTT
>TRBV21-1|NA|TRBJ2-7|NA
CASSKLVSGRAPKHEQYF
TGTGCCAGCAGCAAACTCGTTAGCGGGAGGGCCCCAAAACACGAGCAGTACTTC
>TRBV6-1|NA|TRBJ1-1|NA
CASNVGGYTEAFF
TGTGCCAGCAACGTAGGAGGGTACACTGAAGCTTTCTTT
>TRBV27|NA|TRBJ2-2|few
CASSSQGWNTGELFF
TGTGCCAGCAGTTCACAGGGATGGAACACCGGGGAGCTGTTTTTT
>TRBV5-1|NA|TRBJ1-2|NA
CASKPQGSLYGYTF
TGCGCCAGCAAGCCTCAGGGTTCTCTGTATGGCTACACCTTC
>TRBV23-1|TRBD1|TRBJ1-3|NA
CASSQQGDSDNGNTIYF
TGCGCCAGCAGCCAACAGGGGGACAGTGATAATGGAAACACCATATATTTT
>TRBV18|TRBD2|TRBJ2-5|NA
CASSPPPGLAGADEETQYF
TGTGCCAGCTCACCACCCCCGGGACTAGCGGGGGCAGATGAAGAGACCCAGTACTTC
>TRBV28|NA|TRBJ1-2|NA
CASLGTPNYGYTF
TGTGCCAGCCTTGGTACACCTAACTATGGCTACACCTTC
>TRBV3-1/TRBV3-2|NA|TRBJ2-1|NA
CASSQAPYSVHEQFF
TGTGCCAGCAGCCAAGCCCCGTATAGCGTTCATGAGCAGTTCTTC
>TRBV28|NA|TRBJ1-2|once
CASRLVGGGYTF
TGTGCCAGCAGGTTGGTGGGGGGAGGCTACACCTTC
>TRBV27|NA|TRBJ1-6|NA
CASSTGREQNSPLHF
TGTGCCAGCAGTACTGGTAGGGAGCAGAATTCACCCCTCCACTTT
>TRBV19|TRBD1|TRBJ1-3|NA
CASSGTASGNTIYF
TGTGCCAGTAGTGGGACAGCGTCTGGAAACACCATATATTTT
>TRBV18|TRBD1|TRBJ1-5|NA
CASSPQGAGSNQPQHF
TGTGCCAGCTCACCACAGGGGGCGGGTAGCAATCAGCCCCAGCATTTT
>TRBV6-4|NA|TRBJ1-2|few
CASSGSHGGYTF
TGTGCCAGCAGTGGTAGTCACGGTGGCTACACCTTC
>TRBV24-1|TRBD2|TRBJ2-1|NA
CATSDLRVGKREANEQFF
TGTGCCACCAGTGATTTGCGAGTAGGAAAGCGGGAGGCCAATGAGCAGTTCTTC
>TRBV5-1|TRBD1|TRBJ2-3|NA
CASSLAGQGADTQYF
TGCGCCAGCAGCTTGGCCGGACAGGGGGCAGATACGCAGTATTTT
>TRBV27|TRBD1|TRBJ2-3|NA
CASSLLGTGSTDTQYF
TGTGCCAGCAGTTTATTAGGGACAGGGAGCACAGATACGCAGTATTTT
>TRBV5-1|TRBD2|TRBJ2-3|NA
CASSLGSSGGKDTQYF
TGCGCCAGCAGCTTGGGTAGTAGCGGGGGGAAGGATACGCAGTATTTT
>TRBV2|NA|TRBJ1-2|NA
CAPRRVVDGYTF
TGTGCCCCGAGGAGGGTCGTGGATGGCTACACCTTC
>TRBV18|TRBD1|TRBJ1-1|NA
CASSPRGQALNTEAFF
TGTGCCAGCTCACCACGAGGACAGGCCTTGAACACTGAAGCTTTCTTT
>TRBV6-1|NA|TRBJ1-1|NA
CASSEAQANTEAFF
TGTGCCAGCAGTGAAGCGCAGGCGAACACTGAAGCTTTCTTT
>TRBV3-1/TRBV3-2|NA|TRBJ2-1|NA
CASSQDLRDNEQFF
TGTGCCAGCAGCCAAGACCTGCGGGACAATGAGCAGTTCTTC
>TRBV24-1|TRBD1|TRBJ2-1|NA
CATSDSKDRFHNEQFF
TGTGCCACCAGTGATTCCAAGGACAGGTTTCACAATGAGCAGTTCTTC
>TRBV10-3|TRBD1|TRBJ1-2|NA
CAIRETGGAYGYTF
TGTGCCATCAGAGAAACAGGGGGGGCCTATGGCTACACCTTC
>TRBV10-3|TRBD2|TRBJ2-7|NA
CAISQEREGAYEQYF
TGTGCCATCAGTCAGGAGCGGGAAGGAGCCTACGAGCAGTACTTC
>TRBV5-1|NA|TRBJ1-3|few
CASSLDGGSYSGNTIYF
TGCGCCAGCAGCTTGGACGGGGGTAGTTACTCTGGAAACACCATATATTTT
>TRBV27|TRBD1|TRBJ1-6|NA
CASSVLSGTGVSPLHF
TGTGCCAGCAGTGTACTATCCGGGACAGGGGTCTCACCCCTCCACTTT
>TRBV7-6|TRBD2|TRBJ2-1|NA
CASSLQAGGSYNEQFF
TGTGCCAGCAGCTTACAAGCGGGGGGTAGCTACAATGAGCAGTTCTTC
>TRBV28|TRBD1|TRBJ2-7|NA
CASSLGDRGEQYF
TGTGCCAGCAGTTTAGGGGACAGGGGGGAGCAGTACTTC
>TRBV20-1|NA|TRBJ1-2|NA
CSAGSGNGYTF
TGCAGTGCCGGTTCAGGGAATGGCTACACCTTC
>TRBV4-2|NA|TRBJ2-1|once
CASRLLSRGSYNEQFF
TGTGCCAGCAGGCTTCTTTCCAGGGGATCCTACAATGAGCAGTTCTTC
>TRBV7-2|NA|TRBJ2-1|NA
CASSKSLRMSSYNEQFF
TGTGCCAGCAGCAAAAGCCTTCGCATGAGCTCCTACAATGAGCAGTTCTTC
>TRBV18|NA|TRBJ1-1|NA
CASSKDRLNTEAFF
TGTGCCAGCTCAAAAGACAGACTGAACACTGAAGCTTTCTTT
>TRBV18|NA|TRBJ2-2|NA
CASSLRRADTGELFF
TGTGCCAGCTCACTTCGGAGGGCGGACACCGGGGAGCTGTTTTTT
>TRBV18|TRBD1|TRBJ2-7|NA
CASSLTGTEAYEQYF
TGTGCCAGCTCACTTACCGGGACAGAGGCCTACGAGCAGTACTTC
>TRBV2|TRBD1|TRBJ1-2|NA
CASTRTGTGYGYTF
TGTGCCAGCACCAGAACCGGGACAGGGTATGGCTACACCTTC
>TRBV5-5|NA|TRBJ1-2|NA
CASSYRWNRSDGYTF
TGTGCCAGCAGCTACCGGTGGAACAGGTCCGATGGCTACACCTTC
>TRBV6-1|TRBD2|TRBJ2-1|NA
CASSVGFRNRLAPQVGEQFF
TGTGCCAGCAGTGTGGGTTTTAGAAACCGACTAGCGCCCCAAGTAGGTGAGCAGTTCTTC
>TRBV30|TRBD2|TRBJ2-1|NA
CAWSAGLAYNEQFF
TGTGCCTGGAGTGCCGGACTAGCGTACAATGAGCAGTTCTTC
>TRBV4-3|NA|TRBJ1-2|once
CASSQDPAGLTGYTF
TGCGCCAGCAGCCAAGATCCGGCAGGGCTTACGGGCTACACCTTC
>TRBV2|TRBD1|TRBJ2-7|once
CASSSRTGLSEQYF
TGTGCCAGCAGTTCTCGGACAGGGTTAAGCGAGCAGTACTTC
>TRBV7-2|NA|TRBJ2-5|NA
CASSLVVGVGETQYF
TGTGCCAGCAGCTTAGTCGTGGGAGTCGGTGAGACCCAGTACTTC
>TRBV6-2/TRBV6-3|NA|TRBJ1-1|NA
CASSYGNLRRTEVRF
TGTGCCAGCAGTTACGGGAACTTAAGGCGGACAGAGGTTCGATTT
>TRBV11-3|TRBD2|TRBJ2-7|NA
CASSLRTSGSYEQYF
TGTGCCAGCAGCCTGCGGACTAGCGGGAGCTACGAGCAGTACTTC
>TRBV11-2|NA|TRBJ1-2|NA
CASSWDNTGYTF
TGTGCCAGCAGCTGGGACAATACTGGCTACACCTTC
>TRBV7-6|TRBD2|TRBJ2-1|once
CASSPQAGEVYNEQFF
TGTGCCAGCAGCCCACAAGCGGGAGAGGTCTACAATGAGCAGTTCTTC
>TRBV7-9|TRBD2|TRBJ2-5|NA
CASSRLAGVKETQYF
TGTGCCAGCAGTCGACTAGCGGGGGTGAAGGAGACCCAGTACTTC
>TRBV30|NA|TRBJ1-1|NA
CAWSGQARAEAFF
TGTGCCTGGAGTGGGCAGGCGAGGGCTGAAGCTTTCTTT
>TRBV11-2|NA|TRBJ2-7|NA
CASSLGLSGGYEQYF
TGTGCCAGCAGCTTAGGGCTTAGCGGAGGCTACGAGCAGTACTTC
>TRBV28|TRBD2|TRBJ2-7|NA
CASSLLGLAGGAYEQYF
TGTGCCAGCAGTTTACTGGGACTAGCGGGGGGCGCCTACGAGCAGTACTTC
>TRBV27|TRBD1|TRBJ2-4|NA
CASSQRGQFTQYF
TGTGCCAGCAGTCAAAGGGGACAGTTTACTCAGTACTTC
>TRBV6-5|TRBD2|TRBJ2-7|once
CARNIPGLVYEQYF
TGTGCCAGGAATATACCGGGACTAGTCTACGAGCAGTACTTC
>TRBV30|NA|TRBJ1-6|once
CAWAQGGDSPLHF
TGTGCCTGGGCACAGGGAGGGGATTCACCCCTCCACTTT